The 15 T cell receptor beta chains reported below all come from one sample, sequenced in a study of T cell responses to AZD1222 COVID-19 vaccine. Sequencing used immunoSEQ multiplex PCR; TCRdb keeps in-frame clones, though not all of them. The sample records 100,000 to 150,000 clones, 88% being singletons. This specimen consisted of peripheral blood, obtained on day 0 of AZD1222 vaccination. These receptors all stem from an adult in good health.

For the CDR3, the DNA is TGTGCCAGCAGCACGGGGCCGGAGGGTTCACCCCTCCACTTT. This sequence encodes CASSTGPEGSPLHF. The chain uses TRBV6-5 and TRBJ1-6, with D perhaps TRBD1 (5 bases). The CDR3 runs to 14 residues. The germline V and J ends were trimmed by 6 bases and 9 bases, with 15 bases remaining between them. Germline CDR1 reads MNHEY; CDR2 reads SVGAGI.

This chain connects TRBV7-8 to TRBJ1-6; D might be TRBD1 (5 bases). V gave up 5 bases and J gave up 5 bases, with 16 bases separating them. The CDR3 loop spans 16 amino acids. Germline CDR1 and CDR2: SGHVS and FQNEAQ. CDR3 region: CASSNPPGANNSPLHF. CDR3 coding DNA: TGTGCCAGCAGCAACCCCCCCGGGGCCAATAATTCACCCCTCCACTTT.

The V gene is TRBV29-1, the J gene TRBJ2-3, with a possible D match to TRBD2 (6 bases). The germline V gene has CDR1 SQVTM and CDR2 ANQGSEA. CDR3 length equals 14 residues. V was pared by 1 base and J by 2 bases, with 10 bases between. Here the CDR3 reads CSVEAGDSTDTQYF. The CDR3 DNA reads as TGCAGCGTTGAAGCGGGGGACTCCACAGATACGCAGTATTTT.

CDR3 region: CASSDQGGANYGYTF. CDR3 nucleotide sequence: TGTGCCAGTAGTGACCAGGGGGGAGCTAACTATGGCTACACCTTC. The rearrangement uses TRBV19 and TRBJ1-2; 7 nucleotides match TRBD1. This CDR3 region has 15 residues. Unmatched junction bases numbered 6, after V lost 5 bases and J lost 0 bases. CDR1 is LNHDA and CDR2 is SQIVND in the germline V gene (reference sequence).

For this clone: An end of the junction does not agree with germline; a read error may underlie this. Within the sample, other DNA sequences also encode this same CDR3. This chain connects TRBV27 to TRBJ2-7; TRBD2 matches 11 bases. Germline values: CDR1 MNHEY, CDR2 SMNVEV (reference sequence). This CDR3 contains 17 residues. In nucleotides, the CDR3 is TGTGCCAGTAGTTCGGGGCAGGGACTAGCGGCGGCCTACGAGCAGTACTTC. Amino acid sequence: CASSSGQGLAAAYEQYF.

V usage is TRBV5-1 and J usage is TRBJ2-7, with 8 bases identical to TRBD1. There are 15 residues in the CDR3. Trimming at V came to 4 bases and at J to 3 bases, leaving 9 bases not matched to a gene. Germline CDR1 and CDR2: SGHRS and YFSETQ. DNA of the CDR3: TGCGCCAGCAGCCTACAGGGGGTACCCCTCTACGAGCAGTACTTC. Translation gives CASSLQGVPLYEQYF.

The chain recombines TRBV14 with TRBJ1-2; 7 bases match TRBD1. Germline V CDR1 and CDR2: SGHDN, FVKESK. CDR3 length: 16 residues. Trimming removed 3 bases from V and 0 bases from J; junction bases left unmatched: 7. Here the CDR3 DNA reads TGTGCCAGCAGCCATAGAGTCACAGGGGCTAACTATGGCTACACCTTC. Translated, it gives CASSHRVTGANYGYTF.

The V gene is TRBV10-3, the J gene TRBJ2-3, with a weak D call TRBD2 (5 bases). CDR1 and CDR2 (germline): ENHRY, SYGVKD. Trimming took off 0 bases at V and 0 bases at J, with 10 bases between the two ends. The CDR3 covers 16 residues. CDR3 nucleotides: TGTGCCATCAGTGAGTCAGCGGCCTCTAGCACAGATACGCAGTATTTT. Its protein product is CAISESAASSTDTQYF.

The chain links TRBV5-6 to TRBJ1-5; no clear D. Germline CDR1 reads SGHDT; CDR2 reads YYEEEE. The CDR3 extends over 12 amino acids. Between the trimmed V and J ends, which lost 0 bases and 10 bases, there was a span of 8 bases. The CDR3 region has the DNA TGTGCCAGCAGCTTGGGGGCCCAACCCCAGCATTTT. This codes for CASSLGAQPQHF.

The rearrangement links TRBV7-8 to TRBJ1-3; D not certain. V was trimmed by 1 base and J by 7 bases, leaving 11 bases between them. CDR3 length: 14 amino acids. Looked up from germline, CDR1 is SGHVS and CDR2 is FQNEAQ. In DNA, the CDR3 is TGTGCCAGCAGCTTAGGGGCAGCGGCCAACACCATATATTTT. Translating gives CASSLGAAANTIYF.

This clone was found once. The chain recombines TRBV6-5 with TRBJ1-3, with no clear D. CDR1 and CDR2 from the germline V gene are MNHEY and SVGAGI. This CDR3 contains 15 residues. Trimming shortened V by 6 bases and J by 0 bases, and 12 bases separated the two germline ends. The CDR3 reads CASRLDLISGNTIYF. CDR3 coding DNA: TGTGCCAGCAGATTAGACTTAATCTCTGGAAACACCATATATTTT.

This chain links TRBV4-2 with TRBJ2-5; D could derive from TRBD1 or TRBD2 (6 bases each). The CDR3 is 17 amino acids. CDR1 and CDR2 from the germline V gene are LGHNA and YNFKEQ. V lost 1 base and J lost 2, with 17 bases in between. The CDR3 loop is CASSQGGSRGLQETQYF. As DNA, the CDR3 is TGTGCCAGCAGCCAAGGGGGGTCCCGGGGGCTACAAGAGACCCAGTACTTC.

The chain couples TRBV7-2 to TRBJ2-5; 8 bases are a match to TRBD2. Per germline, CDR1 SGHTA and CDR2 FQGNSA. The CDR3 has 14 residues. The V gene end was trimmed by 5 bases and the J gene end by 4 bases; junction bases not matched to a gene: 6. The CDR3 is CASSTRGGSETQYF. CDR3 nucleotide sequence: TGTGCCAGCAGCACTCGGGGGGGGTCAGAGACCCAGTACTTC.

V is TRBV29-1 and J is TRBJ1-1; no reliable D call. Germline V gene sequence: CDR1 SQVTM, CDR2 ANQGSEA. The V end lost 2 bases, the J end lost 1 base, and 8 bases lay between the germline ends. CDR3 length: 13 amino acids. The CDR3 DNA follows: TGCAGCGTTGAAAGTTCAGGGAACACTGAAGCTTTCTTT. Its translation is CSVESSGNTEAFF.

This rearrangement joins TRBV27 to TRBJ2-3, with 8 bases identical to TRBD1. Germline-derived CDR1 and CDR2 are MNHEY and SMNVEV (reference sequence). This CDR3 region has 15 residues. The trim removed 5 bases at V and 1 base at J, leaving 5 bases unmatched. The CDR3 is CASSPADRGTDTQYF. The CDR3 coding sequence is TGTGCCAGCAGTCCAGCGGACAGGGGCACAGATACGCAGTATTTT.